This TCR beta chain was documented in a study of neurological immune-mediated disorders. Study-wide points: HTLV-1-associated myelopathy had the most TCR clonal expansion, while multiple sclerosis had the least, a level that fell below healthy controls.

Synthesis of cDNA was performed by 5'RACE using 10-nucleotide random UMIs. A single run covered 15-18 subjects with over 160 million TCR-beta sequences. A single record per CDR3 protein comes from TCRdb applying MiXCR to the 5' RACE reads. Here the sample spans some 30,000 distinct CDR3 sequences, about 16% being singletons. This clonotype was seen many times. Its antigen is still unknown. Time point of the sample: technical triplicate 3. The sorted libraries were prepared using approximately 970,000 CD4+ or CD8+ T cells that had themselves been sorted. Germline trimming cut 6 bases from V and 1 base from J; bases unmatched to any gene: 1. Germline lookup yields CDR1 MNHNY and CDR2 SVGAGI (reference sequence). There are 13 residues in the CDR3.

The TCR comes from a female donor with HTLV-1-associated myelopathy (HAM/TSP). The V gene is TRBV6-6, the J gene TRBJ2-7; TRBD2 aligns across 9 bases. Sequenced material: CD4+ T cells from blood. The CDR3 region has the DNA TGTGCCAGCAGGAGCGGGGGGTCCTACGAGCAGTACTTC. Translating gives CASRSGGSYEQYF.